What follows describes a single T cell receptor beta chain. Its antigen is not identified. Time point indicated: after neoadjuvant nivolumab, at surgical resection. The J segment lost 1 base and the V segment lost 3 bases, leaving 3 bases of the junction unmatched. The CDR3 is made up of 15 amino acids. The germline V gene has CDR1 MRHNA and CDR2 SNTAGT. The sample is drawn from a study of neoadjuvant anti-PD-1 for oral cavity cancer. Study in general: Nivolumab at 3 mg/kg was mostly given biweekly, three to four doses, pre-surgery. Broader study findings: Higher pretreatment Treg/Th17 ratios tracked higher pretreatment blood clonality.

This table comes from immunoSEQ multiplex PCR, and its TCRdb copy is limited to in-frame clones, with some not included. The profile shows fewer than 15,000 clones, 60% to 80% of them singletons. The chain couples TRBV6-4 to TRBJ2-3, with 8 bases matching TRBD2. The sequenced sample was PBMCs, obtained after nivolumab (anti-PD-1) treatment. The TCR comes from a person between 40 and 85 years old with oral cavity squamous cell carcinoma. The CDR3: CASSEGSGGTDTQYF. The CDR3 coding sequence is TGTGCCAGCAGTGAAGGTAGCGGGGGCACAGATACGCAGTATTTT.